These T cell receptor beta chains were read from a single sample in a study of shared clonotypes between healthy human individuals. TCRdb keeps only in-frame clones here, not all; method: immunoSEQ multiplex PCR. Here the sample spans 2 million to 2.5 million clones, under 95% being singletons. Sequenced sample: naive CD8+ T cells from PBMCs. These receptors all stem from a young man in good health. Some clones in this sample may be carry-over from other donors' samples. Both conserved end residues are part of each CDR3. D genes are given only for firm matches. Only some rows state a clone size, as once, few, many or a class for expanded clones.

clone size	V gene	D gene	J gene	CDR3 protein	CDR3 DNA
once	TRBV19	TRBD1	TRBJ2-7	CASTDGQGASYEQYF	TGTGCCAGTACCGACGGACAGGGGGCTTCCTACGAGCAGTACTTC
.	TRBV28	.	TRBJ1-5	CASSFVGDQPQHF	TGTGCCAGCAGTTTCGTGGGGGATCAGCCCCAGCATTTT
.	TRBV9	.	TRBJ2-3	CASSVGFSRGITQYF	TGTGCCAGCAGCGTAGGGTTCAGTCGGGGAATTACGCAGTATTTT
.	TRBV7-9	.	TRBJ1-1	CASSSMTGKRDTEAFF	TGTGCCAGCAGCTCTATGACTGGAAAAAGGGACACTGAAGCTTTCTTT
.	TRBV10-3	.	TRBJ2-1	CAITPSGSLNEQFF	TGTGCCATCACCCCCTCTGGGAGCTTGAATGAGCAGTTCTTC
.	TRBV28	.	TRBJ1-1	CASSLFPENTEAFF	TGTGCCAGCAGTTTATTCCCAGAGAACACTGAAGCTTTCTTT
.	TRBV25-1	.	TRBJ1-1	CASTPGGHKAFF	TGTGCCAGCACCCCGGGGGGACACAAAGCTTTCTTT
.	TRBV5-6	TRBD2	TRBJ2-2	CASSFSQREMAPGELFF	TGTGCCAGCAGCTTTTCTCAGCGGGAGATGGCGCCCGGGGAGCTGTTTTTT
.	TRBV28	TRBD2	TRBJ2-1	CASFSGSPYNEQFF	TGTGCCAGCTTTAGCGGGAGCCCCTACAATGAGCAGTTCTTC
.	TRBV27	TRBD1	TRBJ2-3	CASTFVGTGFTDTQYF	TGTGCCAGCACCTTCGTGGGGACAGGGTTTACAGATACGCAGTATTTT
.	TRBV28	.	TRBJ2-7	CASSLNYEQYF	TGTGCCAGCAGTCTCAACTACGAGCAGTACTTC
.	TRBV27	TRBD2	TRBJ2-7	CASRLSGRGDYEQYF	TGTGCCAGCAGGCTTAGCGGGAGGGGGGACTACGAGCAGTACTTC
.	TRBV9	TRBD2	TRBJ2-7	CASSVATSPYEQYF	TGTGCCAGCAGCGTAGCGACTAGCCCCTACGAGCAGTACTTC
.	TRBV4-2	TRBD2	TRBJ2-1	CASSEAGVGNNEQFF	TGTGCCAGCAGTGAAGCGGGAGTAGGGAACAATGAGCAGTTCTTC
.	TRBV6-5	.	TRBJ2-7	CASTPGPLTYEQYF	TGTGCCAGCACTCCAGGGCCACTAACCTACGAGCAGTACTTC
.	TRBV27	TRBD1	TRBJ2-5	CASSPRTGQTQYF	TGTGCCAGCAGTCCTAGGACAGGGCAGACCCAGTACTTC
.	TRBV4-2	.	TRBJ2-7	CASSQDHGGEASYEQYF	TGTGCCAGCAGCCAAGATCACGGGGGAGAGGCGTCCTACGAGCAGTACTTC
.	TRBV7-8	TRBD2	TRBJ2-7	CASSLLAEAYEQYF	TGTGCCAGCAGCTTACTAGCGGAGGCCTACGAGCAGTACTTC
once	TRBV5-4	TRBD1	TRBJ1-2	CASSSIDREYGYTF	TGTGCCAGCAGCTCGATCGACAGGGAGTATGGCTACACCTTC
.	TRBV4-2	.	TRBJ2-7	CASSPDYYRVWSYEQYF	TGTGCCAGCAGCCCAGACTACTACAGGGTCTGGTCCTACGAGCAGTACTTC
.	TRBV27	TRBD1	TRBJ2-7	CASSMRQGPYEQYF	TGTGCCAGCAGTATGAGACAGGGCCCTTACGAGCAGTACTTC
.	TRBV28	.	TRBJ2-3	CASTPSQRVTDTQYF	TGTGCCAGCACCCCCTCCCAGCGTGTCACAGATACGCAGTATTTT
.	TRBV6-5	TRBD1	TRBJ2-3	CASSYQGAADTQYF	TGTGCCAGCAGTTATCAGGGGGCCGCGGATACGCAGTATTTT
.	TRBV5-6	TRBD2	TRBJ2-7	CASSYSGVSYEQYF	TGTGCCAGCAGCTATAGCGGGGTTTCCTACGAGCAGTACTTC
.	TRBV7-9	.	TRBJ1-2	CASSLRYRGGASGDGYTF	TGTGCCAGCAGCCTCCGATATCGGGGGGGCGCTTCCGGTGATGGCTACACCTTC
once	TRBV27	.	TRBJ2-7	CASRGPFLFEQYF	TGTGCCAGCAGGGGTCCCTTTCTTTTTGAGCAGTACTTC
.	TRBV19	.	TRBJ2-7	CASSIVEGYEQYF	TGTGCCAGTAGTATCGTGGAGGGCTACGAGCAGTACTTC
few	TRBV2	TRBD1	TRBJ1-5	CATGTGGRDQPQHF	TGTGCCACCGGGACAGGGGGAAGGGATCAGCCCCAGCATTTT
.	TRBV5-1	.	TRBJ1-1	CASRDRANTEAFF	TGCGCCAGCAGAGACAGAGCCAACACTGAAGCTTTCTTT
.	TRBV7-9	.	TRBJ2-7	CASSSYGTTYEQYF	TGTGCCAGCAGCTCCTACGGGACCACCTACGAGCAGTACTTC
.	TRBV19	TRBD2	TRBJ2-5	CASMGGGRTQYF	TGTGCCAGTATGGGGGGAGGGAGGACCCAGTACTTC
.	TRBV7-9	.	TRBJ1-1	CASSLSGVDTGSVNTEAFF	TGTGCCAGCAGCTTATCGGGCGTAGATACAGGGTCGGTGAACACTGAAGCTTTCTTT
.	TRBV5-1	TRBD2	TRBJ2-3	CASTRRGAGVTDTQYF	TGCGCCAGCACCCGGCGGGGAGCGGGAGTTACAGATACGCAGTATTTT